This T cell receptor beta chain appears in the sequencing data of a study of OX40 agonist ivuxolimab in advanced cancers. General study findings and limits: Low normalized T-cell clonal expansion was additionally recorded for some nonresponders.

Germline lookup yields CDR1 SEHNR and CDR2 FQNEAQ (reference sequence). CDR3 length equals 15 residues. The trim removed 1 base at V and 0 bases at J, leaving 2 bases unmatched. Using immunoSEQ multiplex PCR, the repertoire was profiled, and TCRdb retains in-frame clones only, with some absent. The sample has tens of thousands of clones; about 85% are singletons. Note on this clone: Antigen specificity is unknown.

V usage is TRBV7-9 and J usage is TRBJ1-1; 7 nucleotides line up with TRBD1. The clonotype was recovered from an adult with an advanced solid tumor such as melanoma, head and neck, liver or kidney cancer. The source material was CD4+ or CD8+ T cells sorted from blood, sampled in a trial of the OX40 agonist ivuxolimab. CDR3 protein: CASSLGGTVNTEAFF. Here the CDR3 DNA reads TGTGCCAGCAGCTTAGGAGGGACAGTGAACACTGAAGCTTTCTTT.